The 26 T cell receptor beta chains reported below all come from one sample, sequenced in a study of cytomegalovirus exposure and HLA in healthy donors. The PCR contained 60 Vbeta and 13 Jbeta primers. Profiling relied on immunoSEQ multiplex PCR, and the TCRdb table lists in-frame clones only, not all of them. The sample lists 170,000 or so clones, roughly 80% seen once, with about 7% in the top ten. Sequencing was carried out using PBMCs. The receptors shown here come from a man between 25 and 39 years old in good health and CMV-seropositive.

This chain joins TRBV15 and TRBJ2-2, with D tentatively TRBD1 (6 bases). Trimming pared 5 bases from V and 10 bases from J, leaving 17 bases between. The CDR3 loop spans 14 amino acids. Germline V gene data show CDR1 as LNHNV and CDR2 as YYDKDF (reference sequence). CDR3 sequence reads: CATSGGHFLEELFF. The CDR3 region has the DNA TGTGCCACCAGCGGGGGACATTTCTTGGAGGAGCTGTTTTTT.

This clone came up once. The J gene is TRBJ2-3, the V gene TRBV30; TRBD1 matches 8 bases. The CDR3 runs to 16 residues. CDR1 and CDR2 (germline): GTSNPN, SVGIG (reference sequence). V lost 2 bases to trimming and J lost 0 bases; unmatched junction nucleotides: 7. The DNA of the CDR3 is TGTGCCTGGAGTTCGGCCGACAGGGGAAGCACAGATACGCAGTATTTT. This codes for CAWSSADRGSTDTQYF.

The chain carries TRBV5-1 and TRBJ1-1; 11 bases match TRBD1. In germline, CDR1 is SGHRS, CDR2 YFSETQ. The CDR3 contains 17 residues. The trim removed 2 bases at V and 5 bases at J, leaving 11 bases unmatched. CDR3 DNA sequence: TGCGCCAGCAGCTTCGGACAGGGGGCCTTCCTGGGGACTGAAGCTTTCTTT. It translates to CASSFGQGAFLGTEAFF.

The V call is TRBV5-6, the J call TRBJ2-7, with a weak D call TRBD1 (7 bases). CDR1 and CDR2 from the germline V gene are SGHDT and YYEEEE. The CDR3 spans 16 residues. With 2 bases removed from V and 2 bases from J, the gap between germline ends came to 17 bases. The CDR3, as DNA: TGTGCCAGCAGCTTCCAGGACAGGCGGGGTGCCTACGAGCAGTACTTC. It translates to CASSFQDRRGAYEQYF.

The V gene is TRBV9, the J gene TRBJ2-7, with TRBD1 identical over 9 bases. This CDR3 has 15 amino acids. Trimming removed 3 bases from V and 3 bases from J; junction bases left unmatched: 7. The germline CDR1 and CDR2 sequences are SGDLS and YYNGEE. The CDR3 sequence: CASSADGTGIYEQYF. The CDR3, as DNA: TGTGCCAGCAGCGCCGACGGGACAGGGATCTACGAGCAGTACTTC.

The chain joins TRBV7-9 to TRBJ2-7; TRBD2 aligns across 14 bases. J gave up 3 bases and V 4 bases, and 8 bases lay outside the gene matches. Germline V lookup: CDR1 SEHNR, CDR2 FQNEAQ (reference sequence). The CDR3 contains 17 residues. The CDR3, as DNA: TGTGCCAGCAGCTCACCGGGACTAGCGGGAGAAGTCTACGAGCAGTACTTC. Encoded protein: CASSSPGLAGEVYEQYF.

In this sample, this clone turned up a few times. The chain combines TRBV10-3 with TRBJ2-3; TRBD1 agrees at 7 bases. Germline values: CDR1 ENHRY, CDR2 SYGVKD. V shed 5 bases and J 2 bases; nucleotides not matched to a gene: 10. This CDR3 region has 16 residues. In DNA form, the CDR3 reads TGTGCCATCAGTAACGGGACAGATCCAGCCACAGATACGCAGTATTTT. Its protein product is CAISNGTDPATDTQYF.

There are many counts of this clone. The chain employs TRBV14 and TRBJ2-3; 9 nucleotides match TRBD2. The CDR3 contains 15 residues. Germline V gene sequence: CDR1 SGHDN, CDR2 FVKESK. V shed 5 bases and J 1 base; nucleotides not matched to a gene: 4. The CDR3 loop reads CASSTTSGRTDTQYF. As DNA, the CDR3 is TGTGCCAGCAGCACGACTAGCGGCCGCACAGATACGCAGTATTTT.

V and J are TRBV21-1 and TRBJ2-7; TRBD1 is the table's D call, not checked against the DNA. TRBV21-1 represents a pseudogene. This CDR3 comprises 13 residues. CDR3 protein: CASSPPGPYEQYF. CDR3 sequence (DNA): TGTGCCAGCAGCCCCCCAGGGCCGTACGAGCAGTACTTC.

The chain uses TRBV7-7 and TRBJ2-2; D unclear. The V end was cut by 1 base, the J end by 0 bases, with 6 bases between. The CDR3 contains 15 residues. Germline CDR1 is SSHAT and CDR2 is FNYEAQ (reference sequence). CDR3 sequence (DNA): TGTGCCAGCAGCTTAGTCGGTGCGAACACCGGGGAGCTGTTTTTT. Amino acids: CASSLVGANTGELFF.

This clone showed up just once. This chain joins TRBV5-1 and TRBJ2-7, with D unresolved. Germline values: CDR1 SGHRS, CDR2 YFSETQ. The CDR3 spans 19 residues. V was pared by 0 bases and J by 3 bases, with 25 bases between. Here the CDR3 reads CASSLVSDTLAQPFYEQYF. DNA of the CDR3: TGCGCCAGCAGCTTGGTTTCTGACACTCTTGCCCAACCCTTCTACGAGCAGTACTTC.

The chain joins TRBV2 to TRBJ2-3; 8 bases match TRBD1. Trimming cost V 1 base and J 1 base; bases outside gene matches: 7. There are 17 residues in the CDR3. CDR1 SNHLY and CDR2 FYNNEI come from the germline V gene. CDR3 coding DNA: TGTGCCAGCAGTGAAGATAGGGCGGACAGGGGCACAGATACGCAGTATTTT. Its translation is CASSEDRADRGTDTQYF.

This clone was seen only a few times. This rearrangement joins TRBV6-6 to TRBJ2-3; TRBD2 matches 11 bases. With 4 bases clipped from V and 5 bases from J, the junction kept 5 bases outside the gene matches. This CDR3 region has 15 residues. Germline V gene data show CDR1 as MNHNY and CDR2 as SVGAGI (reference sequence). The CDR3 DNA reads as TGTGCCAGCAGTTTAGCGGGGGGGCTTGGAGATACGCAGTATTTT. Translated, it gives CASSLAGGLGDTQYF.

Points on this clone: The same CDR3 also results from other DNA sequences found in this sample. The V call is TRBV15, the J call TRBJ2-4, with D maybe TRBD2 (6 bases). The CDR3 is made up of 16 amino acids. Germline lookup yields CDR1 LNHNV and CDR2 YYDKDF (reference sequence). V was cut by 1 base and J by 0 bases, with 10 bases left in between. In nucleotides, the CDR3 is TGTGCCACCAGCAGAGTAGGAGGGCTAGCCAAAAACATTCAGTACTTC. Translation gives CATSRVGGLAKNIQYF.

The chain is built from TRBV30 and TRBJ2-7; D possibly corresponds to TRBD1 (5 bases). Germline loops: CDR1 GTSNPN, CDR2 SVGIG (reference sequence). Trimming cost V 3 bases and J 3 bases, with 18 bases left between them. The CDR3 covers 15 residues. The CDR3 sequence: CAWSVNRRQGYEQYF. CDR3 bases: TGTGCCTGGAGCGTAAACCGTCGGCAGGGCTACGAGCAGTACTTC.

The rearrangement uses TRBV6-6 and TRBJ1-4; 8 bases fit TRBD1. Germline lookup yields CDR1 MNHNY and CDR2 SVGAGI (reference sequence). The CDR3 is made up of 14 amino acids. With 11 bases clipped from V and 5 bases from J, the junction kept 10 bases outside the gene matches. This chain's CDR3 is CAGSGGQVNEKLFF. CDR3 DNA: TGTGCCGGGAGTGGGGGACAGGTCAATGAAAAACTGTTTTTT.

This CDR3 reads CASSCRTSRIQETQYF. The CDR3 region has the DNA TGTGCCAGCAGCTGCCGGACTAGCAGGATACAAGAGACCCAGTACTTC. The V call is TRBV7-9, the J call TRBJ2-5; 8 bases match TRBD2. The V gene end was trimmed by 4 bases and the J gene end by 2 bases; junction bases not matched to a gene: 9. This CDR3 is built from 16 residues. Germline CDR1 SEHNR, CDR2 FQNEAQ (reference sequence).

The chain combines TRBV27 with TRBJ2-7; 10 bases match TRBD2. V shed 0 bases, J shed 4 bases, and the junction held 9 bases outside the gene matches. The germline V gene has CDR1 MNHEY and CDR2 SMNVEV (reference sequence). CDR3 length: 17 amino acids. CDR3 sequence: CASSLSSGRAGIYEQYF. The CDR3 DNA reads TGTGCCAGCAGTTTATCCAGCGGGAGGGCGGGTATTTACGAGCAGTACTTC.

This sequence joins TRBV7-8 and TRBJ2-5, with a possible D match to TRBD2 (6 bases). V dropped 8 bases and J dropped 10 bases, with 23 bases sitting between them. From germline, CDR1 is SGHVS and CDR2 FQNEAQ. The CDR3 runs 14 residues. The CDR3 region has the DNA TGTGCCAGCGGGTCGGGACCGCCCCCGCGGGGCCAGTACTTC. Translation gives CASGSGPPPRGQYF.

The rearrangement uses TRBV5-6 and TRBJ2-3; maybe TRBD2 (6 bases). Per the germline V gene, CDR1 is SGHDT and CDR2 is YYEEEE. The V end lost 1 base, the J end lost 1 base, and 10 bases lay between the germline ends. The CDR3 loop spans 15 amino acids. The CDR3 protein is CASSLFTGGTDTQYF. The CDR3 nucleotides are TGTGCCAGCAGCTTGTTCACGGGGGGCACAGATACGCAGTATTTT.

For this clone: One junction end does not reproduce the germline sequence, and a read error may be involved. This chain uses TRBV11-2 with TRBJ1-1, with D possibly matching TRBD1 (6 bases). The CDR3 totals 18 residues. Germline V CDR1 and CDR2: SGHAT, FQNNGV. The CDR3 loop reads CASSRVTGSPMLNTEASF. The CDR3 DNA reads as TGTGCCAGCAGCCGTGTGACAGGCAGCCCGATGTTGAACACTGAAGCTTCCTTT.

The genes are TRBV28 and TRBJ1-1, with D possibly being TRBD1 (6 bases). V lost 3 bases to trimming and J lost 0 bases, with 17 bases between them. The length of the CDR3 is 17 residues. CDR1 and CDR2 (germline): MDHEN, SYDVKM. CDR3 in DNA: TGTGCCAGCAGTTTCAGCGGCAGGGGAAACATGAACACTGAAGCTTTCTTT. It specifies CASSFSGRGNMNTEAFF.

The V and J genes are TRBV28 and TRBJ2-3; 12 positions match TRBD2. From germline, CDR1 is MDHEN and CDR2 SYDVKM. Losses at the gene ends were 5 bases for V and 2 bases for J; bases not matched to a gene: 8. The CDR3 consists of 17 residues. The CDR3 region has the DNA TGTGCCAGCAGTCCCTTCGGACTAGCGGGGCTCACAGATACGCAGTATTTT. This sequence encodes CASSPFGLAGLTDTQYF.

The rearrangement uses TRBV30 and TRBJ2-2; 11 bases align to TRBD2. This CDR3 has 17 residues. Losses at the gene ends were 6 bases for V and 3 bases for J; bases not matched to a gene: 12. Germline CDR1 reads GTSNPN; CDR2 reads SVGIG (reference sequence). This CDR3 is CACPKWLAGGDTGELFF. The DNA for the CDR3 is TGTGCCTGTCCTAAGTGGCTAGCGGGAGGCGACACCGGGGAGCTGTTTTTT.

This chain uses TRBV21-1 with TRBJ2-7; the D call in the table, TRBD2, was not verified against the DNA. TRBV21-1 is shown as a pseudogene. The CDR3 runs 15 residues. The CDR3: CASGIGGSRSYEQYF. CDR3 sequence (DNA): TGTGCCAGCGGGATTGGCGGGAGTCGATCCTACGAGCAGTACTTC.

This chain uses TRBV7-9 with TRBJ2-1; D is uncertain. Germline V gene data show CDR1 as SEHNR and CDR2 as FQNEAQ (reference sequence). The CDR3 runs to 14 residues. V lost 2 bases and J lost 6, with 11 bases in between. CDR3 residues: CASSLRAESNEQFF. CDR3 bases: TGTGCCAGCAGCTTACGAGCTGAGTCCAATGAGCAGTTCTTC.